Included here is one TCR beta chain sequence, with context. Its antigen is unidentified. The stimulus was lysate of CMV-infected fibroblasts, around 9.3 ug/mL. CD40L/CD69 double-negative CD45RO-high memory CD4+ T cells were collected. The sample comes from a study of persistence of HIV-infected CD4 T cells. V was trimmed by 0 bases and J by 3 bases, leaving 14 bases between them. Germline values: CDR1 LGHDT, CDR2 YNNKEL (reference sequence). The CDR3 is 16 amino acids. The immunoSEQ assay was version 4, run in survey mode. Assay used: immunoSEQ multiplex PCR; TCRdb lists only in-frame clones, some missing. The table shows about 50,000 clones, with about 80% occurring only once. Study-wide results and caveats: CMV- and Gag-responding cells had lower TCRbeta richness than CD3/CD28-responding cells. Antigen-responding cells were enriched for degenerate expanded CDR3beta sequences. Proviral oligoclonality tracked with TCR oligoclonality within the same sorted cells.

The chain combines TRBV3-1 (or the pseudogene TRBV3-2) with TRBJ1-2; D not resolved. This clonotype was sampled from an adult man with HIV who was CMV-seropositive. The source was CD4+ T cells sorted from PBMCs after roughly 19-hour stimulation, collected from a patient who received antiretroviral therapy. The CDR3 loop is CASSQDPTGTHYGYTF. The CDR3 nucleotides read TGTGCCAGCAGCCAAGACCCGACGGGAACCCACTATGGCTACACCTTC.